The 30 T cell receptor beta chains below were found in one sample sequenced in a study of STAT5B mutations in CD4+ large granular lymphocyte leukemia. Here immunoSEQ multiplex PCR was the method, and the copy in TCRdb shows in-frame clones only, minus some. The sample holds 25,000 to 30,000 clones; about 76% are singletons and the top ten take 0.3% to 0.35%. The sample was CD4+ T cells from blood buffy coats. The receptors come from a human donor in good health.

The chain combines TRBV7-9 with TRBJ2-5; D gene unclear. Germline CDR1 reads SEHNR; CDR2 reads FQNEAQ (reference sequence). Trimming removed 1 base from V and 7 bases from J, with 13 bases in between. This CDR3 has 14 residues. The CDR3 nucleotides are TGTGCCAGCAGCTTAGGCAGCGCCTGGGGGACCCAGTACTTC. Amino acid sequence: CASSLGSAWGTQYF.

The chain has TRBV6-1 and TRBJ2-3; 10 positions match TRBD2. The trim removed 0 bases at V and 3 bases at J, leaving 6 bases unmatched. The germline V gene encodes CDR1 MNHNS and CDR2 SASEGT. This CDR3 has 17 amino acids. The DNA for the CDR3 is TGTGCCAGCAGTGAAGCGGTCAGCGGGGGGGCGACAGATACGCAGTATTTT. Translating gives CASSEAVSGGATDTQYF.

The chain uses TRBV15 and TRBJ2-3, with 9 bases fitting TRBD2. The CDR3 has 17 amino acids. Germline V gives CDR1 LNHNV, CDR2 YYDKDF (reference sequence). Trimming removed 5 bases from V and 4 bases from J; junction bases left unmatched: 13. The CDR3 protein is CATSRHKYGTSSDTQYF. The CDR3 bases are TGTGCCACCAGCCGACACAAATACGGGACTAGCTCAGATACGCAGTATTTT.

The rearrangement uses TRBV5-4 and TRBJ1-3; D uncertain. V was shortened by 5 bases and J by 0 bases, with 9 bases between the two germline ends. The CDR3 has 14 residues. Looked up from germline, CDR1 is SGHNT and CDR2 is YYREEE (reference sequence). CDR3 protein: CASRAGNSGNTIYF. The CDR3 DNA reads TGTGCCAGCAGGGCCGGGAACTCTGGAAACACCATATATTTT.

The sample holds one count of this clone. The chain links TRBV4-2 to TRBJ1-2, with TRBD1 matching 9 bases. There are 13 residues in the CDR3. From germline, CDR1 is LGHNA and CDR2 YNFKEQ. The CDR3 loop is CGSSEDRGNGYTF. DNA of the CDR3: TGTGGGTCTTCTGAGGACAGGGGTAATGGCTACACCTTC.

The V gene is TRBV18, the J gene TRBJ2-7, with 9 bases matching TRBD1. V shed 3 bases and J 3 bases; nucleotides not matched to a gene: 6. Germline lookup yields CDR1 KGHSH and CDR2 LQKENI. The CDR3 contains 15 residues. The DNA for the CDR3 is TGTGCCAGCTCACCGACCTCGACAGGGGGCTACGAGCAGTACTTC. Translated, it gives CASSPTSTGGYEQYF.

The chain employs TRBV19 and TRBJ2-3, with 8 bases matching TRBD1. CDR3 length equals 14 residues. Per germline, CDR1 LNHDA and CDR2 SQIVND (reference sequence). V trimming: 4 bases; J trimming: 3 bases; junction bases outside the gene matches: 3. The CDR3 sequence: CASSSRGRTDTQYF. The CDR3 nucleotides read TGTGCCAGTAGTAGCAGGGGGCGTACAGATACGCAGTATTTT. The full variable domain, with the rest looked up from reference TRBV19 and TRBJ2-3, is DGGITQSPKYLFRKEGQNVTLSCEQNLNHDAMYWYRQDPGQGLRLIYYSQIVNDFQKGDIAEGYSVSREKKESFPLTVTSAQKNPTAFYLCASSSRGRTDTQYFGPGTRLTVL.

This rearrangement joins TRBV5-4 to TRBJ2-6, with D unresolved. The ends were cut back, 1 base at V and 1 base at J, with 18 bases in the middle. CDR1 SGHNT and CDR2 YYREEE come from the germline V gene (reference sequence). CDR3 length: 19 residues. The CDR3 loop reads CASSLPGLADRSGANVLTF. Written as DNA, the CDR3 is TGTGCCAGCAGCTTGCCCGGGCTTGCAGATCGGTCTGGGGCCAACGTCCTGACTTTC.

The rearrangement uses TRBV6-6 and TRBJ2-3; the D is unclear. The germline V gene has CDR1 MNHNY and CDR2 SVGAGI (reference sequence). The CDR3 sequence is 12 residues long. The V end was cut by 5 bases, the J end by 5 bases, with 8 bases between. CDR3 bases: TGTGCCAGCAGTACACCGGGAGATACGCAGTATTTT. Translation: CASSTPGDTQYF.

This clone was seen only a few times. The rearrangement joins TRBV28 to TRBJ1-4, with no clear D. Trimming shortened V by 7 bases and J by 0 bases, and 9 bases separated the two germline ends. This CDR3 contains 14 residues. Germline loops: CDR1 MDHEN, CDR2 SYDVKM. CDR3 sequence: CASTNVPTNEKLFF. The DNA of the CDR3 is TGTGCCAGCACCAATGTTCCAACTAATGAAAAACTGTTTTTT. The variable domain in full, with the rest retrieved from reference TRBV28 and TRBJ1-4, is DVKVTQSSRYLVKRTGEKVFLECVQDMDHENMFWYRQDPGLGLRLIYFSYDVKMKEKGDIPEGYSVSREKKERFSLILESASTNQTSMYLCASTNVPTNEKLFFGSGTQLSVL.

V is TRBV6-5 and J is TRBJ1-4, with 10 positions matching TRBD1. Germline V gives CDR1 MNHEY, CDR2 SVGAGI. V dropped 2 bases and J dropped 9; count of bases not matched to a gene: 6. This CDR3 is 15 amino acids long. This chain's CDR3 is CASSYVTGGGQKLFF. The CDR3 DNA reads as TGTGCCAGCAGTTACGTGACAGGGGGCGGTCAAAAACTGTTTTTT.

The chain uses TRBV27 and TRBJ1-1, with a possible D match to TRBD1 (6 bases). The CDR3 runs to 14 residues. Trimming pared 3 bases from V and 5 bases from J, leaving 13 bases between. Germline V lookup: CDR1 MNHEY, CDR2 SMNVEV (reference sequence). CDR3 bases: TGTGCCAGCAGTTTGAATAGGGGGGGGACTGAAGCTTTCTTT. Translation: CASSLNRGGTEAFF.

The CDR3 nucleotides are TGCGCCAGCAGCGCGACTAGCGGGGGGGCTACAGATACGCAGTATTTT. Its translation: CASSATSGGATDTQYF. This sequence joins TRBV5-1 and TRBJ2-3; 14 bases agree with TRBD2. This CDR3 spans 16 amino acids. Germline CDR1 reads SGHRS; CDR2 reads YFSETQ. The ends lost 4 bases at V and 3 bases at J; junction bases unmatched: 4.

The chain recombines TRBV18 with TRBJ1-2; tentative D call: TRBD1 (6 bases). V shed 3 bases and J shed 2 bases, with 13 bases lying between them. Germline V gene lookup returns CDR1 KGHSH and CDR2 LQKENI. This CDR3 has 15 residues. The CDR3 coding sequence is TGTGCCAGCTCACCGCCCGGCAGGGGAAACTATGGCTACACCTTC. It translates to CASSPPGRGNYGYTF.

This chain connects TRBV9 to TRBJ1-6, with 8 nucleotides matching TRBD1. CDR3 size: 16 residues. V gave up 4 bases and J gave up 6 bases; unmatched junction bases: 9. Per germline, CDR1 SGDLS and CDR2 YYNGEE. The CDR3 is CASSSRQGMGNSPLHF. In DNA, the CDR3 is TGTGCCAGCAGCTCTAGACAGGGGATGGGTAATTCACCCCTCCACTTT.

The chain joins TRBV7-6 to TRBJ2-3, with D hard to call. Trimming took off 1 base at V and 1 base at J, with 9 bases between the two ends. This CDR3 spans 15 amino acids. From germline, CDR1 is SGHVS and CDR2 FNYEAQ. CDR3 DNA sequence: TGTGCCAGCAGCTTAGGGGCAGAACGCACAGATACGCAGTATTTT. Protein sequence: CASSLGAERTDTQYF.

The chain uses TRBV18 and TRBJ1-4; perhaps TRBD1 as D (5 bases). CDR1 is KGHSH and CDR2 is LQKENI in the germline V gene. The CDR3 contains 14 residues. V shed 5 bases and J shed 6 bases, with 13 bases lying between them. The CDR3 loop is CASSSLVGDEKLFF. Here the CDR3 DNA reads TGTGCCAGCTCATCATTGGTAGGGGATGAAAAACTGTTTTTT. Using reference TRBV18 and TRBJ1-4 for the parts outside the CDR3, the full variable domain is NAGVMQNPRHLVRRRGQEARLRCSPMKGHSHVYWYRQLPEEGLKFMVYLQKENIIDESGMPKERFSAEFPKEGPSILRIQQVVRGDSAAYFCASSSLVGDEKLFFGSGTQLSVL.

This clone appeared once. The chain carries TRBV15 and TRBJ2-3; 9 bases match TRBD1. V trimming: 8 bases; J trimming: 4 bases; junction bases outside the gene matches: 10. The germline V gene has CDR1 LNHNV and CDR2 YYDKDF (reference sequence). The length of the CDR3 is 15 residues. The CDR3 DNA is TGTGCCACCTCCCGAAGGGACAGGGAACCAGATACGCAGTATTTT. Amino acids: CATSRRDREPDTQYF.

The chain joins TRBV6-5 to TRBJ2-5; 7 bases map to TRBD1. This CDR3 region has 14 residues. Germline V gene sequence: CDR1 MNHEY, CDR2 SVGAGI. J gave up 2 bases and V 3 bases, and 3 bases lay outside the gene matches. This chain's CDR3 is CASSYRTGQETQYF. CDR3 in DNA: TGTGCCAGCAGTTATCGGACAGGACAAGAGACCCAGTACTTC.

The CDR3 DNA is TGTGCTAGTGGTTTGGGGTCCCCCGGGGGAGCTTTCTTT. It yields the protein CASGLGSPGGAFF. The chain recombines TRBV12-5 with TRBJ1-1, with a tentative D call TRBD1 (5 bases). Germline CDR1 and CDR2: LGHNT and FRNRAP. Trimming cost V 1 base and J 10 bases, with 13 bases left between them. The CDR3 totals 13 residues.

This clone was seen only once. Here the CDR3 DNA reads TGTGCCAGCAGTGTGGGGGGGGCTTTGTATGGCTACACCTTC. Translating gives CASSVGGALYGYTF. The J gene is TRBJ1-2, the V gene TRBV2; the D gene is possibly TRBD1 (6 bases). The CDR3 length is 14 residues. The germline CDR1 and CDR2 sequences are SNHLY and FYNNEI. V lost 4 bases and J 5 bases, leaving 14 bases between the germline ends.

Comment on this clone: Other DNA sequences of this sample code for an identical CDR3. The J gene is TRBJ2-3, the V gene TRBV7-2; 7 nucleotides match TRBD2. The J segment lost 0 bases and the V segment lost 4 bases, leaving 4 bases of the junction unmatched. The CDR3 extends over 15 amino acids. CDR1 and CDR2 (germline): SGHTA, FQGNSA. The chain's CDR3 is CASSSEGLSTDTQYF. In DNA form, the CDR3 reads TGTGCCAGCAGCTCTGAGGGACTAAGCACAGATACGCAGTATTTT.

This rearrangement joins TRBV9 to TRBJ1-5; 7 bases agree with TRBD1. The CDR3 extends over 15 amino acids. V shed 1 base and J 1 base; nucleotides not matched to a gene: 2. CDR1 is SGDLS and CDR2 is YYNGEE in the germline V gene. The CDR3 coding sequence is TGTGCCAGCAGCGTAACAGGGGCAAGCAATCAGCCCCAGCATTTT. Translated, it gives CASSVTGASNQPQHF.

The chain links TRBV5-6 to TRBJ2-2; TRBD2 matches at 8 bases. Germline V lookup: CDR1 SGHDT, CDR2 YYEEEE. Germline trimming cut 4 bases from V and 5 bases from J; bases unmatched to any gene: 10. The CDR3 is 16 residues long. CDR3 region: CASSPLTGGPTGELFF. Here the CDR3 DNA reads TGTGCCAGCAGCCCCTTAACGGGAGGGCCGACCGGGGAGCTGTTTTTT.

The CDR3 loop is CASSLDSGTDTQYF. CDR3 sequence (DNA): TGTGCCAGCAGCTTGGACAGCGGCACAGATACGCAGTATTTT. J is TRBJ2-3 and V is TRBV5-8; no clear D. V lost 0 bases and J lost 1, with 6 bases in between. The germline V gene has CDR1 SGHTS and CDR2 YDEGEE. The CDR3 has 14 amino acids.

V and J are TRBV6-6 and TRBJ2-3; D is uncertain. CDR1 MNHNY and CDR2 SVGAGI come from the germline V gene (reference sequence). The CDR3 covers 13 residues. The V end lost 10 bases, the J end lost 4 bases, and 15 bases lay between the germline ends. This CDR3 is CATGYGQPDTQYF. The CDR3 DNA sequence: TGTGCCACAGGTTACGGGCAGCCAGATACGCAGTATTTT.

The V and J genes are TRBV2 and TRBJ2-5; D call uncertain. Germline CDR1 and CDR2: SNHLY and FYNNEI. Between the trimmed V and J ends, which lost 6 bases and 1 base, there was a span of 3 bases. This CDR3 has 11 residues. The CDR3 reads CASSGQETQYF. The DNA for the CDR3 is TGTGCCAGCAGCGGCCAAGAGACCCAGTACTTC.

V usage is TRBV6-1 and J usage is TRBJ1-1; the D is unclear. Germline loops: CDR1 MNHNS, CDR2 SASEGT. The V and J ends lost 1 base and 8 bases respectively, with 8 bases between them. This CDR3 has 12 residues. CDR3 coding DNA: TGTGCCAGCAGTGAAGGGAACTGGGAAGCTTTCTTT. Its translation is CASSEGNWEAFF.

The chain links TRBV5-1 to TRBJ2-2; D is uncertain. This CDR3 region has 16 residues. The V gene's germline CDR1 is SGHRS and CDR2 YFSETQ. Deletions cut 4 bases from V and 0 bases from J, with 13 bases between. CDR3 amino acids: CASSPTESANTGELFF. Here the CDR3 DNA reads TGCGCCAGCAGCCCGACTGAGAGCGCGAACACCGGGGAGCTGTTTTTT.

This clone was picked up a small number of times. The chain couples TRBV4-1 to TRBJ1-4; 9 nucleotides line up with TRBD1. The CDR3 contains 16 residues. The J segment lost 4 bases and the V segment lost 0 bases, leaving 3 bases of the junction unmatched. Germline CDR1 and CDR2: MGHRA and YSYEKL. DNA for the CDR3: TGCGCCAGCAGCCAAGATTACAGGGGGCGTAATGAAAAACTGTTTTTT. Translating gives CASSQDYRGRNEKLFF.